This passage covers 9 T cell receptor beta chains from one sample sequenced in a study of early T cells in non-severe SARS-CoV-2 infection. A single record per CDR3 protein comes from TCRdb applying MiXCR to the 5' RACE reads. The table includes 15,000 to 20,000 distinct CDR3 sequences, 4% to 5.5% detected once. Sequences were obtained from whole blood. All receptors come from an adult who was a healthcare worker with PCR-confirmed SARS-CoV-2 infection or an uninfected control (not recorded which).

This chain joins TRBV11-2 and TRBJ2-1; tentative D call: TRBD2 (6 bases). Germline CDR1 reads SGHAT; CDR2 reads FQNNGV. The CDR3 has 16 amino acids. Trimming took 2 bases from V and 8 from J, leaving 19 bases between them. The CDR3 spells CASSLTILREIDEQFF. The DNA for the CDR3 is TGTGCCAGCAGCTTAACTATACTTCGGGAGATAGATGAGCAGTTCTTC.

This clonotype is medium-sized in the sample. CDR3: CASSLGGLRLSSYNEQFF. The CDR3 coding sequence is TGTGCCAGCAGTTTAGGTGGCTTGCGTTTGAGCTCCTACAATGAGCAGTTCTTC. The V gene is TRBV12-3 or TRBV12-4, the J gene TRBJ2-1; the D is unclear. The CDR3 sequence is 18 residues long. Trimming shortened V by 1 base and J by 0 bases, and 16 bases separated the two germline ends.

This clonotype has a count of ten or more. The chain is built from TRBV27 and TRBJ2-3; D may be TRBD2 (5 bases). The CDR3 is made up of 14 amino acids. Trimming stripped 4 bases from V and 1 base from J, with 9 bases between. Germline values: CDR1 MNHEY, CDR2 SMNVEV (reference sequence). DNA of the CDR3: TGTGCCAGCAGTTCAGGAGGCCGCACAGATACGCAGTATTTT. This codes for CASSSGGRTDTQYF.

This clonotype was picked up many times. J is TRBJ2-1 and V is TRBV11-2; D is ambiguous. Trimming stripped 5 bases from V and 7 bases from J, with 9 bases between. Per the germline V gene, CDR1 is SGHAT and CDR2 is FQNNGV. The CDR3 has 12 amino acids. CDR3 loop: CASSTMQNEQFF. In nucleotides, the CDR3 is TGTGCCAGCAGCACGATGCAGAATGAGCAGTTCTTC. The entire variable domain, with the rest obtained from reference TRBV11-2 and TRBJ2-1, is as follows: EAGVAQSPRYKIIEKRQSVAFWCNPISGHATLYWYQQILGQGPKLLIQFQNNGVVDDSQLPKDRFSAERLKGVDSTLKIQPAKLEDSAVYLCASSTMQNEQFFGPGTRLTVL.

There are many counts of this clonotype. This chain links TRBV19 with TRBJ1-5, with D possibly matching TRBD1 (5 bases). Trimming took 0 bases from V and 12 from J, leaving 12 bases between them. Germline V gene data show CDR1 as LNHDA and CDR2 as SQIVND (reference sequence). The CDR3 is 13 residues long. CDR3 region: CASSIDRGRDQHF. For the CDR3, the DNA is TGTGCCAGTAGTATAGATCGGGGCAGGGACCAGCATTTT.

Judged by abundance, this clonotype is medium-sized. V usage is TRBV20-1 and J usage is TRBJ2-5; possible D gene TRBD2, 6 bases. Germline lookup yields CDR1 DFQATT and CDR2 SNEGSKA (reference sequence). Trimming took off 0 bases at V and 10 bases at J, with 15 bases between the two ends. There are 13 residues in the CDR3. The CDR3 protein is CSARDLPSEGQYF. In DNA form, the CDR3 reads TGCAGTGCTAGAGATCTGCCTAGCGAGGGCCAGTACTTC.

This clonotype was recorded at least ten times. This rearrangement joins TRBV7-8 to TRBJ1-3; a possible D gene is TRBD1 (6 bases). Germline loops: CDR1 SGHVS, CDR2 FQNEAQ. The ends were cut back, 5 bases at V and 0 bases at J, with 20 bases in the middle. There are 18 residues in the CDR3. CDR3 region: CASSPRGRKGPSGNTIYF. The DNA for the CDR3 is TGTGCCAGCAGCCCAAGGGGGAGAAAAGGCCCCTCTGGAAACACCATATATTTT.

In its sample, this clonotype was seen many times. The chain carries TRBV3-1 and TRBJ2-7; 10 bases align to TRBD1. CDR3 length equals 17 residues. V trimming: 5 bases; J trimming: 7 bases; junction bases outside the gene matches: 17. Germline V CDR1 and CDR2: LGHDT, YNNKEL (reference sequence). The CDR3 loop is CASSYETGTGELREQYF. In DNA, the CDR3 is TGTGCCAGCAGCTACGAAACCGGGACAGGGGAACTTAGGGAGCAGTACTTC.

This clonotype was observed many times. The rearrangement uses TRBV9 and TRBJ2-5; TRBD2 matches at 7 bases. Germline lookup yields CDR1 SGDLS and CDR2 YYNGEE. V lost 3 bases and J lost 0; bases outside the gene matches: 11. The CDR3 contains 17 residues. The CDR3 here is CASSGGVLAAYQETQYF. CDR3 DNA: TGTGCCAGCAGCGGAGGGGTGCTAGCGGCGTACCAAGAGACCCAGTACTTC.